Described below is a single T cell receptor (beta chain) sequence and its context. As yet, its antigen is unknown. CDR3 size: 14 residues. V was trimmed by 3 bases and J by 9 bases, leaving 15 bases between them. The V gene's germline CDR1 is LNHDA and CDR2 SQIVND (reference sequence). The data are from a study of CXCR4 blockade with PD-1 therapy in pancreatic cancer. General study results and limits: Sequencing covered TCRbeta chains only, not alpha chains.

Profiling relied on immunoSEQ multiplex PCR, and the TCRdb table lists in-frame clones only, not all of them. The repertoire holds about 8,000 clones, around 53% seen once, with roughly 7.3% in the top ten. This receptor was identified in a human donor with pancreatic ductal adenocarcinoma. V gene TRBV19 combines with J gene TRBJ2-1, with D possibly being TRBD1 (5 bases). Specimen: tumor tissue. In DNA, the CDR3 is TGTGCCAGTAGTATTGACAGTTCAACCCCTGAGCAGTTCTTC. It yields the protein CASSIDSSTPEQFF.